A single sample gave rise to the 13 T cell receptor beta chains below, sequenced in a study of blood T cell repertoires in COVID-19. Using immunoSEQ multiplex PCR, the repertoire was profiled, and TCRdb retains in-frame clones only, with some absent. This table holds roughly 400,000 clones, 70% to 90% found once. Sequencing input: PBMCs or T cells enriched from blood (not recorded which). These receptor sequences come from a young woman who had been exposed to COVID-19.

The chain couples TRBV6-5 to TRBJ2-7, with D maybe TRBD2 (5 bases). This CDR3 has 13 residues. V was shortened by 7 bases and J by 7 bases, with 17 bases between the two germline ends. The germline CDR1 and CDR2 sequences are MNHEY and SVGAGI. The chain's CDR3 is CASMRAGGSEQYF. CDR3 DNA: TGTGCCAGCATGAGGGCGGGCGGTAGTGAGCAGTACTTC.

This sequence joins TRBV28 and TRBJ2-7, with TRBD2 matching over 7 bases. This CDR3 has 18 amino acids. Germline V gene lookup returns CDR1 MDHEN and CDR2 SYDVKM. The trim removed 3 bases at V and 1 base at J, leaving 15 bases unmatched. CDR3 region: CASSFLARGSGFSYEQYF. In nucleotides, the CDR3 is TGTGCCAGCAGTTTCTTAGCCCGAGGTAGCGGGTTTTCCTACGAGCAGTACTTC.

The chain joins TRBV5-4 to TRBJ2-3, with 11 bases that match TRBD2. CDR1 is SGHNT, CDR2 YYREEE, per germline (reference sequence). J lost 2 bases, V lost 4 bases, and 6 bases had no gene match. The CDR3 is 16 residues long. The CDR3, as DNA: TGTGCCAGCAGCCAAAAGACTAGCGGGGCCACAGATACGCAGTATTTT. This translates into CASSQKTSGATDTQYF.

The rearrangement uses TRBV2 and TRBJ2-5, with 12 bases fitting TRBD2. CDR1 is SNHLY, CDR2 FYNNEI, per germline. The CDR3 contains 17 residues. The ends lost 4 bases at V and 1 base at J; junction bases unmatched: 7. The CDR3 reads CASSAALLAGGQETQYF. The CDR3 DNA is TGTGCCAGCAGTGCGGCCCTACTAGCGGGGGGCCAAGAGACCCAGTACTTC.

The J gene is TRBJ2-2, the V gene TRBV4-3; D might be TRBD1 (6 bases). The CDR3 contains 15 residues. Per germline, CDR1 LGHNA and CDR2 YSLEER. Trimming stripped 4 bases from V and 0 bases from J, with 9 bases between. CDR3 nucleotide sequence: TGCGCCAGCAGCCTGGACAGACCGAACACCGGGGAGCTGTTTTTT. The encoded protein is CASSLDRPNTGELFF.

The V call is TRBV28, the J call TRBJ1-5; D is perhaps TRBD1 (5 bases). CDR3 length equals 15 residues. Germline V gene sequence: CDR1 MDHEN, CDR2 SYDVKM. Trimming stripped 11 bases from V and 3 bases from J, with 20 bases between. The CDR3 loop reads CACHGRWGVNQPQHF. CDR3 nucleotides: TGTGCCTGCCACGGCAGGTGGGGGGTCAATCAGCCCCAGCATTTT.

This chain uses TRBV9 with TRBJ2-2; D perhaps matches TRBD2 (5 bases). The CDR3 sequence is 15 residues long. Germline V gene sequence: CDR1 SGDLS, CDR2 YYNGEE. V was pared by 6 bases and J by 3 bases, with 15 bases between. CDR3 bases: TGTGCCAGCACAACAGAGGACTTCTACACCGGGGAGCTGTTTTTT. Translating gives CASTTEDFYTGELFF.

This clone was seen a handful of times. The V gene is TRBV2, the J gene TRBJ1-2; weak D call: TRBD1 (5 bases). The CDR3 has 16 amino acids. V was pared by 2 bases and J by 0 bases, with 13 bases between. The germline CDR1 and CDR2 sequences are SNHLY and FYNNEI. The CDR3 DNA reads as TGTGCCAGCAGTGAAATGCTCCAGGGAACTAACTATGGCTACACCTTC. This translates into CASSEMLQGTNYGYTF.

This clone was detected only a few times. The chain carries TRBV18 and TRBJ2-7; tentatively, D is TRBD2 (6 bases). Germline-derived CDR1 and CDR2 are KGHSH and LQKENI. Trimming pared 6 bases from V and 4 bases from J, leaving 16 bases between. The length of the CDR3 is 14 residues. CDR3 bases: TGTGCCAGCTCGGGACTGGACCAAGAGTACGAGCAGTACTTC. It translates to CASSGLDQEYEQYF.

This clone was seen a single time. This chain connects TRBV21-1 to TRBJ2-6; the table gives TRBD1 as D, unverified against the DNA. TRBV21-1 is recorded as a pseudogene. The CDR3 is 20 amino acids. In nucleotides, the CDR3 is TGTGCCAGCAGCAAAGAATGGGGACAGGGCCTTTCCTCTGGGGCCAACGTCCTGACTTTC. Its protein product is CASSKEWGQGLSSGANVLTF.

The chain combines TRBV18 with TRBJ2-7; TRBD2 is a possible D gene (5 bases). This CDR3 comprises 17 residues. Trimming left V 4 bases short and J 0 bases short, with 19 bases between. The germline gives CDR1 KGHSH, CDR2 LQKENI. CDR3 in amino acids: CASSLRSGEGVSYEQYF. The DNA for the CDR3 is TGTGCCAGCTCACTAAGGAGTGGTGAGGGCGTCTCCTACGAGCAGTACTTC.

In its sample, this clone was seen once. The gene calls are TRBV7-9 and TRBJ2-1; 7 bases agree with TRBD2. Germline trimming cut 10 bases from V and 3 bases from J; bases unmatched to any gene: 18. In germline, CDR1 is SEHNR, CDR2 FQNEAQ (reference sequence). This CDR3 spans 17 amino acids. The CDR3, as DNA: TGTGCCAACGAGATCCCTTCTTCTAGCGGCCTCTACAATGAGCAGTTCTTC. Its protein product is CANEIPSSSGLYNEQFF.

This chain links TRBV28 with TRBJ2-5; 10 nucleotides line up with TRBD1. The CDR3 covers 15 residues. Per germline, CDR1 MDHEN and CDR2 SYDVKM. The ends lost 5 bases at V and 5 bases at J; junction bases unmatched: 8. The CDR3 is CASSPYGQGVETQYF. CDR3 in DNA: TGTGCCAGCAGTCCCTACGGACAGGGGGTGGAGACCCAGTACTTC.